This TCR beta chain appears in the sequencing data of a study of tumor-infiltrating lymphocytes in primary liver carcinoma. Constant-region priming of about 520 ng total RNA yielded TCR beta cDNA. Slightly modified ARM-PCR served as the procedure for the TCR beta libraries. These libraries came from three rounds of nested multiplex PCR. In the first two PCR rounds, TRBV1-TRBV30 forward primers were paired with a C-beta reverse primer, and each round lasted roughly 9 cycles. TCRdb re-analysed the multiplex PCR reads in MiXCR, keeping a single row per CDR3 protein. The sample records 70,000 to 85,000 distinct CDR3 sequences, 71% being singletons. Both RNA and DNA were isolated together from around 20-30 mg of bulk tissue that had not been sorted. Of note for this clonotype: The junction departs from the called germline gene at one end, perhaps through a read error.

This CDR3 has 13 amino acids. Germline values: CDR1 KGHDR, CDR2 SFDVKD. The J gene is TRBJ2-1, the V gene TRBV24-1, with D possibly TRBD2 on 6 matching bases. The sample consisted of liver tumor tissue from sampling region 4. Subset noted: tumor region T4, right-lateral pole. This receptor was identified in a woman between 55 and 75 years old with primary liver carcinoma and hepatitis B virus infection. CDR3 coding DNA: TGTACCACCAGTGATCGGGACTCCACCGGGCAGTTCTTC. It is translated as CTTSDRDSTGQFF.